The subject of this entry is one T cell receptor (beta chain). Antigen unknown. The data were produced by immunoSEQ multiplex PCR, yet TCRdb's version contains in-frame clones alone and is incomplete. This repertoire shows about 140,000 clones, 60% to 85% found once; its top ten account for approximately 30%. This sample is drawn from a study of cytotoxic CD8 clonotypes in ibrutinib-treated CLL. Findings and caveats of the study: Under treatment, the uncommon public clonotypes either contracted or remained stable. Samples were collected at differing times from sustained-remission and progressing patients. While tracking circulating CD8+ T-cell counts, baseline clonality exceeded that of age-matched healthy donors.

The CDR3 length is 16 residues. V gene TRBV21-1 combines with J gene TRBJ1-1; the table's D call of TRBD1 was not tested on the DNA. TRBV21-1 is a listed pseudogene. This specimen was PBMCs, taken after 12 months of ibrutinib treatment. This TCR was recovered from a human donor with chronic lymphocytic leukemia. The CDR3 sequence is CASSKARTERNTEAFF. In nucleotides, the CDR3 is TGTGCCAGCAGCAAAGCCCGGACAGAGAGGAACACTGAAGCTTTCTTT.